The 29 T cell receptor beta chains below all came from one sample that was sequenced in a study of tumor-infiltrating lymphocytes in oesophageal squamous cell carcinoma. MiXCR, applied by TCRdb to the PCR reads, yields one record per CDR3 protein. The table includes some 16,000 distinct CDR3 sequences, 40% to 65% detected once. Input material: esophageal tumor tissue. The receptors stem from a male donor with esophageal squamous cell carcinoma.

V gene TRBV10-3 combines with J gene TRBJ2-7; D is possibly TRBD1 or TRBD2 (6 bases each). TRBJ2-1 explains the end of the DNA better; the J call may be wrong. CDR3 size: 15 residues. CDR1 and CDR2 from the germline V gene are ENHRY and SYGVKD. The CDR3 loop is CAISVIAEPQGEQFF. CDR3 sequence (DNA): TGTGCCATCAGTGTGATAGCGGAGCCCCAGGGGGAGCAGTTCTTC.

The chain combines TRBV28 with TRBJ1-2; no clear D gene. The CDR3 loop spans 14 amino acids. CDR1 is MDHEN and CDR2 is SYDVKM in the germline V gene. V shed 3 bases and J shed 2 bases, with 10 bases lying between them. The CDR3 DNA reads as TGTGCCAGCAGTTTTCGGATTTTAAACTATGGCTACACCTTC. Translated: CASSFRILNYGYTF.

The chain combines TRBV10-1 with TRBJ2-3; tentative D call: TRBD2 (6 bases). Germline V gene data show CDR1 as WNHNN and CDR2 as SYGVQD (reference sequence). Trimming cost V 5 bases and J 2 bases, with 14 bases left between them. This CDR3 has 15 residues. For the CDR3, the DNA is TGCGCCAGCAGTTTTTCCAGCGGGTCCACAGATACGCAGTATTTT. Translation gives CASSFSSGSTDTQYF.

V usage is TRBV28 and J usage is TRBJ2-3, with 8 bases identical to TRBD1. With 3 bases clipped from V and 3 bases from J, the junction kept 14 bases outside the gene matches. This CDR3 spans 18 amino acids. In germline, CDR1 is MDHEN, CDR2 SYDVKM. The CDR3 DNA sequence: TGTGCCAGCAGTTTCCCGTCCGGACAGGGTAGTCCGACAGATACGCAGTATTTT. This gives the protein CASSFPSGQGSPTDTQYF.

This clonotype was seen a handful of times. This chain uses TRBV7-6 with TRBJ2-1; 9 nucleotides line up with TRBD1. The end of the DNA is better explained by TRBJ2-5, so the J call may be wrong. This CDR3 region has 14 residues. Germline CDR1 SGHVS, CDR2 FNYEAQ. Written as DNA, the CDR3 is TGTGCCAGCAGCTTAGGGACAGGGGCAGAGACCCAGTACTTC. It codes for CASSLGTGAETQYF.

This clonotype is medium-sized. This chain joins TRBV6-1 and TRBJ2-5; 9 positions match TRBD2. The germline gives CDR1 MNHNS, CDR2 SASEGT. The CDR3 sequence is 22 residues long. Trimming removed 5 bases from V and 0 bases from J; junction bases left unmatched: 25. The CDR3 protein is CASSRSPLTSGYIPRYQETQYF. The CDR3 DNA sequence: TGTGCCAGCAGTCGAAGTCCCCTGACTAGCGGCTACATACCAAGGTACCAAGAGACCCAGTACTTC.

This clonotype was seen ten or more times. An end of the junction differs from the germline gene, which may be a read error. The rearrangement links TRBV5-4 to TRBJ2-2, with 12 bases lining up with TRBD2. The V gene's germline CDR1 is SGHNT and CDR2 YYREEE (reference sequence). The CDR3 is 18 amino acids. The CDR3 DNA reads TGCGCCAGCAGCCCGGGACTAGCGGGTTCGACGAACACCGGGGAGCTGTTTTTT. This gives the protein CASSPGLAGSTNTGELFF.

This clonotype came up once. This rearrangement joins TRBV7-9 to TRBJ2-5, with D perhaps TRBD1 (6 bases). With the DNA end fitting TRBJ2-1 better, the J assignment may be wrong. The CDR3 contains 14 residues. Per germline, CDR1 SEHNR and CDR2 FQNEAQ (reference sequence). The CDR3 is CASLGADRMGEQFF. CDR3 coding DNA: TGTGCCAGTTTAGGGGCCGACAGGATGGGCGAGCAGTTCTTC.

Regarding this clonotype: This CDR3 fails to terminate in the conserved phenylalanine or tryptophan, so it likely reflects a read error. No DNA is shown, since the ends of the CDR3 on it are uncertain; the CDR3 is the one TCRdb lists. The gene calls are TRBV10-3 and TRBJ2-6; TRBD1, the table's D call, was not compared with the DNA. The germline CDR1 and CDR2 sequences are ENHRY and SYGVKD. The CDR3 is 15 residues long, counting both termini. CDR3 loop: CAISEPYQETQYFGA.

CDR3 amino acids: CASSLGQETQYF. Written as DNA, the CDR3 is TGTGCCAGCAGTTTAGGCCAAGAGACCCAGTACTTC. J is TRBJ2-7 and V is TRBV12-3 or TRBV12-4; D is unresolved. With the DNA end fitting TRBJ2-5 better, the J assignment may be wrong. This CDR3 region has 12 residues.

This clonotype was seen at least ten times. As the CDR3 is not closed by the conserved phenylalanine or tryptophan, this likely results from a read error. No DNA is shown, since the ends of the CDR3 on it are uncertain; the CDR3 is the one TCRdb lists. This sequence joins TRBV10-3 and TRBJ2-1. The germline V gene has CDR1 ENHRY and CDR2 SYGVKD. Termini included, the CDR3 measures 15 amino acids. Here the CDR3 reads CATSNEGNYGYTFGS.

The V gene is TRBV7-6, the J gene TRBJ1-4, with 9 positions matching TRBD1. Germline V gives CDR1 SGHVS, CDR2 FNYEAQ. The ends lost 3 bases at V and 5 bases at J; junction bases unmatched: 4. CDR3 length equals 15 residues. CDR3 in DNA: TGTGCCAGCAGCTTCGGCGGACAGGGGAATGAAAAACTGTTTTTT. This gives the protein CASSFGGQGNEKLFF.

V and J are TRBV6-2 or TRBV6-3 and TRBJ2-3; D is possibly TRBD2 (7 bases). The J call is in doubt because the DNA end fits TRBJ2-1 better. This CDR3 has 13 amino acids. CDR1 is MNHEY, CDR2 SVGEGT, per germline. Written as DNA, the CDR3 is TGTGCCACCTACGGGGGGCTGTACAATGAGCAGTTCTTC. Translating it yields CATYGGLYNEQFF.

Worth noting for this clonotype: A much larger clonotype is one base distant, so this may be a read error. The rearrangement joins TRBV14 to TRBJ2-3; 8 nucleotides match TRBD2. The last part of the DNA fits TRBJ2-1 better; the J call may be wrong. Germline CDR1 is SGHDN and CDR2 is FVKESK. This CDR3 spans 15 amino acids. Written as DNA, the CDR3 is TGTGCCAGCAGCCAACGGGAGGGGTCCTCCTACGAGCAGTTCTTC. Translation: CASSQREGSSYEQFF.

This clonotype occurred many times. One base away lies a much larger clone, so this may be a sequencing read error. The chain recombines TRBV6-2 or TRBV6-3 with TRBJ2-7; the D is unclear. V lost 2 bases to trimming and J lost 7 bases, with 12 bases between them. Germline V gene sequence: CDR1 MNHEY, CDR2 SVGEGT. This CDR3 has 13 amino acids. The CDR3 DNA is TGTGCCAGCAGTTACGGCTCTAACAATGAGCAGTACTTC. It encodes CASSYGSNNEQYF.

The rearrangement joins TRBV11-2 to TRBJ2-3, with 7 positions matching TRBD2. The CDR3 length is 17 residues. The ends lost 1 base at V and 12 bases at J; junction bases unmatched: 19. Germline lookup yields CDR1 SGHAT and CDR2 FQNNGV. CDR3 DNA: TGTGCCAGCAGCTTAGGAAATAGCGGGCTTGGTTCAGAGACCCAGTATTTT. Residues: CASSLGNSGLGSETQYF.

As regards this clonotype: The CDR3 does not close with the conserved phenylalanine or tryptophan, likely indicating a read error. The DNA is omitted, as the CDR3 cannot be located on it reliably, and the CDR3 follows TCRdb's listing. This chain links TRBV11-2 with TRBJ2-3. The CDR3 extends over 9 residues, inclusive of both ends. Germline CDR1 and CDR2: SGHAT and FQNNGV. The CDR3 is CASSLPVGT.

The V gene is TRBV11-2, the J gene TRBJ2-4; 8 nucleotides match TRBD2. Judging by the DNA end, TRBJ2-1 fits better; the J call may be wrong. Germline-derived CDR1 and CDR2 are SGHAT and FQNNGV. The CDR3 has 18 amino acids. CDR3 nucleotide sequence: TGTGCCAGCAGCTCGCTAGCGGGCTTCAACCAGGACTACAATGAGCAGTTCTTC. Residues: CASSSLAGFNQDYNEQFF.

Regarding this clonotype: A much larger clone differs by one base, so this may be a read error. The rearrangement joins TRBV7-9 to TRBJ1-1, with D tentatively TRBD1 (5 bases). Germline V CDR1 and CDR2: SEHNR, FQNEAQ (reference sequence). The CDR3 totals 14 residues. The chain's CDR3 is CVSSSTGENTEAFF. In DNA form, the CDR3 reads TGTGTCAGCAGCTCCACAGGTGAGAACACTGAAGCTTTCTTT.

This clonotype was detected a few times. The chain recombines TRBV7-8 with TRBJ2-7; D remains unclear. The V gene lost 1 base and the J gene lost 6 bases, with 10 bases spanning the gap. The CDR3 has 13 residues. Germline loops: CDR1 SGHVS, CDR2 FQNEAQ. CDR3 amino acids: CASSLVHGAEQYF. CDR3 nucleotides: TGTGCCAGCAGCTTAGTCCACGGTGCCGAGCAGTACTTC.

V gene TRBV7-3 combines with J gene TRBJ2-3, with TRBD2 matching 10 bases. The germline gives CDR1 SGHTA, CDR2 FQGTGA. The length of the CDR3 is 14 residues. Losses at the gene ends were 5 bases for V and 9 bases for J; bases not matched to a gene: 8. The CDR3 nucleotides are TGTGCCAGCAGCCCTGGGGCTAGCGGGGGAACGCAGTATTTT. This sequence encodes CASSPGASGGTQYF.

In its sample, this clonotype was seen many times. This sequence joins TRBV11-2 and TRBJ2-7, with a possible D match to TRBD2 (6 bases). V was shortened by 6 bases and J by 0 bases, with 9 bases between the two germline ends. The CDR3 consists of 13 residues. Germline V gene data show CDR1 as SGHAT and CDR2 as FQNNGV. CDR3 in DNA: TGTGCCAGCAGTGGAGGGCTCTCCTACGAGCAGTACTTC. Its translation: CASSGGLSYEQYF. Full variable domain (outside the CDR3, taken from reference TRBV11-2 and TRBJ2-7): EAGVAQSPRYKIIEKRQSVAFWCNPISGHATLYWYQQILGQGPKLLIQFQNNGVVDDSQLPKDRFSAERLKGVDSTLKIQPAKLEDSAVYLCASSGGLSYEQYFGPGTRLTVT.

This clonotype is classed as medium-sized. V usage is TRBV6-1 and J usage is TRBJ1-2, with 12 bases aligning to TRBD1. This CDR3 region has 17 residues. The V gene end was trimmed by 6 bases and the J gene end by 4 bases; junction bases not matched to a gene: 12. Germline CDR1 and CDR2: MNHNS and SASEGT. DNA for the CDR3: TGTGCCAGCAGGCGAGGGACAGGGGGCGGTCTAGGCTATGGCTACACCTTC. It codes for CASRRGTGGGLGYGYTF.

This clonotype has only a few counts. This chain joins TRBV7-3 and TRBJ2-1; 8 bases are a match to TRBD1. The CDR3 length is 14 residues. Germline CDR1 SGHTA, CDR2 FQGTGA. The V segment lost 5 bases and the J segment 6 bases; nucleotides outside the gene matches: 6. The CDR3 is CASSTRQGSNEQFF. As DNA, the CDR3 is TGTGCCAGCAGCACGCGACAGGGGAGCAATGAGCAGTTCTTC. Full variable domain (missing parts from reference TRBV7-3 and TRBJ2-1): GAGVSQTPSNKVTEKGKYVELRCDPISGHTALYWYRQSLGQGPEFLIYFQGTGAADDSGLPNDRFFAVRPEGSVSTLKIQRTERGDSAVYLCASSTRQGSNEQFFGPGTRLTVL.

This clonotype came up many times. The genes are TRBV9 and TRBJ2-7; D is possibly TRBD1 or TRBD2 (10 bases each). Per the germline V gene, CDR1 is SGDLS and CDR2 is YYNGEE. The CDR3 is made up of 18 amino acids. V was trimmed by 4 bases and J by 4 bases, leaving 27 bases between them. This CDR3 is CASSPGQGTAGGPYEQYF. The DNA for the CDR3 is TGTGCCAGCAGCCCGGGACAGGGGACAGCGGGAGGGCCGTACGAGCAGTACTTC.

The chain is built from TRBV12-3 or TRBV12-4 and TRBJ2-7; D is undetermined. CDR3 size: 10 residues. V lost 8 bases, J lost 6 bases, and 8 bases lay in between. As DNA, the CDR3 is TGTGCCAGCCGTTACGCCGAGCAGTACTTC. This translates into CASRYAEQYF.

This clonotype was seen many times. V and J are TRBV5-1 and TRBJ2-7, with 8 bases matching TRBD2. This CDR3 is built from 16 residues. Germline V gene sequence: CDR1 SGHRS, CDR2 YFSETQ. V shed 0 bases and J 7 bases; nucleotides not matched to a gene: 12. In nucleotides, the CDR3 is TGCGCCAGCAGCTTGGGGACTAGCCTCTATTACAATGAGCAGTACTTC. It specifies CASSLGTSLYYNEQYF.

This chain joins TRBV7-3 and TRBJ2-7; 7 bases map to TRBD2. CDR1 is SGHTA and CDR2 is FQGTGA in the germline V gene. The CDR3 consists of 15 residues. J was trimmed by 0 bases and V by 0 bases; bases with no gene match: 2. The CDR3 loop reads CASSLTGGNSYEQYF. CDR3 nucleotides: TGTGCCAGCAGCTTAACGGGAGGGAACTCCTACGAGCAGTACTTC.

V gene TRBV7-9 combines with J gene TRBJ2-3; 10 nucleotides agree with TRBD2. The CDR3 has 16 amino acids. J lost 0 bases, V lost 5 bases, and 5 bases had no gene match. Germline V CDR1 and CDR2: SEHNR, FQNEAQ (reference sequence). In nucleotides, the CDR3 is TGTGCCAGCAGCCAAACAGCGGGGGGGAGCACAGATACGCAGTATTTT. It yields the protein CASSQTAGGSTDTQYF.